This T cell receptor (beta chain) was observed in a study of blood T cell repertoires in COVID-19. As for the study in general: The analysed material was cDNA or gDNA that came from T cells, B-cell-depleted T cells, or PBMCs.

Germline assignment: CDR1 GTSNPN and CDR2 SVGIG (reference sequence). The CDR3 spans 15 residues. V gave up 8 bases and J gave up 3 bases, with 23 bases separating them. Original analysis: Cell counts per sample came from amplifying reference gene primers. TCRdb's copy holds only in-frame clones and misses some; the assay was immunoSEQ multiplex PCR. For V, J and clone size, that table is used; D and trimming come from the DNA. The sample holds some 290,000 clones, 65% to 90% seen once. The clonotype originates from a woman aged 55-70 years with active or convalescent COVID-19. The chain recombines TRBV30 with TRBJ2-7, with D perhaps matching TRBD1 (6 bases). Material for sequencing was peripheral blood. The CDR3 DNA is TGTGCCGGGCGGCTACAGGGTGGGGGCCTCTACGAGCAGTACTTC. Amino acid sequence: CAGRLQGGGLYEQYF.